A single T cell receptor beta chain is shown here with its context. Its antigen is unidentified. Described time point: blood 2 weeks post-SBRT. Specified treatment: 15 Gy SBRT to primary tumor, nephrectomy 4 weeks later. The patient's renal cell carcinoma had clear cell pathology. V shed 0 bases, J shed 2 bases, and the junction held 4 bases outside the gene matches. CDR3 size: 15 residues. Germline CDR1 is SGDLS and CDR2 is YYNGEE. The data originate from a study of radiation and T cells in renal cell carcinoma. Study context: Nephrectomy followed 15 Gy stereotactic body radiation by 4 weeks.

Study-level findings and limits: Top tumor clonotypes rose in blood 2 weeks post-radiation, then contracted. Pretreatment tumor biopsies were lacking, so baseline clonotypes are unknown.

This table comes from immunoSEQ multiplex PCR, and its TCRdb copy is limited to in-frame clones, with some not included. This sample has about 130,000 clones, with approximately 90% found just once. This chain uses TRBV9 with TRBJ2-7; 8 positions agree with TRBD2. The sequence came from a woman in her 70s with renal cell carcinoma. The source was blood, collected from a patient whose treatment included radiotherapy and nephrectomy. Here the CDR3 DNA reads TGTGCCAGCAGCGTAGGGAGCGGGGGTACCTACGAGCAGTACTTC. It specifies CASSVGSGGTYEQYF.